The present entry profiles one TCR beta chain with its context. Antigen: not known. TCRdb's copy holds only in-frame clones and misses some; the assay was immunoSEQ multiplex PCR. The data hold some 150,000 clones, with roughly 80% observed a single time. The record originates from a study of radiation and T cells in renal cell carcinoma. General study results and limits: No pretreatment tumor biopsies were available for baseline clonotypes.

The time point here: baseline pretreatment blood. Treatment defined: 15 Gy SBRT to primary tumor, nephrectomy 4 weeks later. The CDR3 extends over 11 amino acids. Per germline, CDR1 MNHNS and CDR2 SASEGT. V was pared by 5 bases and J by 5 bases, with 5 bases between. The source was blood, collected from a patient whose treatment included radiotherapy and nephrectomy. This receptor was identified in a woman between 45 and 60 years old with renal cell carcinoma. The chain has TRBV6-1 and TRBJ2-3, with no clear D. CDR3 sequence (DNA): TGTGCCAGCAGTAATCGAGATACGCAGTATTTT. Amino acids: CASSNRDTQYF.